This T cell receptor beta chain was captured in a study of regulatory T cells in long-lasting Graves disease. The CDR3 consists of 15 residues. Trimming pared 4 bases from V and 0 bases from J, leaving 10 bases between. Germline-derived CDR1 and CDR2 are MNHGY and SVAAGI. The time point: newly diagnosed GD, antithyroid drugs for less than 3 months. The authors made the TCR library using RNA they extracted from PBMCs. About this clonotype itself: Just one base apart from a much larger clone, this may be a read error.

Construction of the TCR beta libraries employed iRepertoire HTBI primers in conjunction with Arm-PCR of CDR3 regions. MiXCR, applied by TCRdb to the multiplex PCR reads, yields one record per CDR3 protein. The sample includes about 560,000 distinct CDR3 sequences, 15% to 20% of them seen just once. The data also belong to a second study, concerning T cells in Graves' hyperthyroidism and ophthalmopathy. That report adds: Blood shared most expanded thyroid clonotypes above 0.001.

The source was peripheral blood mononuclear cells (PBMCs), collected at new diagnosis, from a patient treated with antithyroid drugs. The rearrangement uses TRBV6-9 and TRBJ2-1; TRBD1 might be the D (6 bases). This TCR was recovered from a man younger than 35 with Graves disease. The DNA for the CDR3 is TGTGCCAGCAGTTCAACAGGGAGCTCCTACAATGAGCAGTTCTTC. Amino acid sequence: CASSSTGSSYNEQFF.